Listed below are T cell receptor beta chains from one sample, sequenced in a study of blood T cell repertoires in COVID-19. The protocol was immunoSEQ multiplex PCR, while the TCRdb copy is restricted to in-frame clones and leaves out a portion. The repertoire holds around 100,000 clones, with around four fifths as singletons. The sequenced sample consisted of peripheral blood. Source of these receptors: a man aged 65 to 85 with active or convalescent COVID-19. Each CDR3 is given with its conserved first and last residue. The D gene is left open where the match is weak. Size is stated for part of the rows, as once, few or many counts, or as a class when the clone is expanded.

-	TRBJ1-2	TRBV5-4	-	CASSLDRAPSQGYTF	TGTGCCAGCAGCTTGGACAGGGCCCCCTCGCAGGGCTACACCTTC
TRBD2	TRBJ2-2	TRBV10-3	once	CAISGRLRGRVAGELFF	TGTGCCATCAGTGGGAGACTGCGGGGGAGGGTCGCCGGGGAGCTGTTTTTT
TRBD1	TRBJ1-4	TRBV28	-	CASSRGGQGTNEKLFF	TGTGCCAGCAGCCGGGGAGGACAGGGAACTAATGAAAAACTGTTTTTT
-	TRBJ2-2	TRBV18	-	CASSPGLALNTGELFF	TGTGCCAGCTCACCGGGGCTAGCGTTAAACACCGGGGAGCTGTTTTTT
TRBD1	TRBJ1-1	TRBV6-5	-	CAGDRGPNTEAFF	TGTGCCGGAGACAGGGGACCTAACACTGAAGCTTTCTTT
TRBD2	TRBJ2-1	TRBV3-1/TRBV3-2	-	CASSQLTSGGGSYNEQFF	TGTGCCAGCAGCCAACTTACTAGCGGGGGTGGTTCCTACAATGAGCAGTTCTTC
-	TRBJ2-5	TRBV11-3	-	CASSLLGGAQETQYF	TGTGCCAGCAGCTTGTTGGGGGGGGCCCAAGAGACCCAGTACTTC
TRBD1	TRBJ1-5	TRBV6-5	-	CASSPTGTGDQPQHF	TGTGCCAGCAGCCCAACCGGGACAGGGGATCAGCCCCAGCATTTT
-	TRBJ1-1	TRBV19	-	CASSIQEDTEAFF	TGTGCCAGTAGTATTCAGGAGGACACTGAAGCTTTCTTT
TRBD2	TRBJ2-3	TRBV5-4	-	CASSSKGLAGGSTDTQYF	TGTGCCAGCAGCTCCAAGGGACTAGCGGGGGGGAGCACAGATACGCAGTATTTT
-	TRBJ1-1	TRBV28	many	CASSFQAIMNTEAFF	TGTGCCAGCAGTTTCCAGGCAATCATGAACACTGAAGCTTTCTTT
TRBD1	TRBJ1-1	TRBV18	-	CASSPGVGLGQGEAFF	TGTGCCAGCTCACCTGGAGTAGGTTTGGGACAGGGTGAAGCTTTCTTT
TRBD2	TRBJ2-1	TRBV27	few	CASSLLAGGGNEQFF	TGTGCCAGCAGTTTGCTTGCGGGAGGTGGAAATGAGCAGTTCTTC
-	TRBJ2-2	TRBV7-8	-	CASSSLNHAMGGEIAGELFF	TGTGCCAGCAGCTCCCTGAATCATGCTATGGGGGGAGAGATTGCCGGGGAGCTGTTTTTT
TRBD2	TRBJ2-1	TRBV19	-	CASRAAVGLARAYNEQFF	TGTGCCAGTAGGGCGGCGGTCGGACTAGCGCGCGCGTACAATGAGCAGTTCTTC
-	TRBJ1-5	TRBV5-4	-	CASSLERGPQHF	TGTGCCAGCAGCTTGGAAAGGGGGCCCCAGCATTTT
-	TRBJ1-1	TRBV19	-	CASSSGRGDHRTSEAFF	TGTGCCAGTAGTAGCGGCAGGGGCGATCATCGGACCTCCGAAGCTTTCTTT
TRBD2	TRBJ2-5	TRBV7-2	-	CASSIGTIVETQYF	TGTGCCAGCAGCATCGGGACTATTGTGGAGACCCAGTACTTC
-	TRBJ2-5	TRBV5-4	-	CASSTDTEETQYF	TGTGCCAGCAGCACGGACACTGAGGAGACCCAGTACTTC
TRBD1	TRBJ2-5	TRBV7-7	-	CASSPQPGQGIETQYF	TGTGCTAGCAGCCCCCAACCGGGACAGGGGATAGAGACCCAGTACTTC
TRBD2	TRBJ2-3	TRBV4-2	-	CASSRSGGANTDTQYF	TGTGCCAGCAGCCGAAGCGGGGGGGCTAACACAGATACGCAGTATTTT
TRBD2	TRBJ2-5	TRBV15	-	CATSASGVIQYF	TGTGCCACCTCAGCTAGCGGGGTTATCCAGTACTTC
-	TRBJ2-5	TRBV25-1	few	CASSLPDPGETQYF	TGTGCCAGCAGTCTCCCGGACCCGGGGGAGACCCAGTACTTC
TRBD2	TRBJ2-1	TRBV19	-	CASSISSGALNEQFF	TGTGCCAGTAGTATTTCTAGCGGGGCCCTCAATGAGCAGTTCTTC
-	TRBJ2-2	TRBV10-2	medium-sized	CASSLNTGELFF	TGCGCCAGCTCGCTAAACACCGGGGAGCTGTTTTTT
TRBD1	TRBJ2-4	TRBV5-6	-	CASSQGQGSRVDIQYF	TGTGCCAGCAGCCAAGGACAGGGCTCCCGTGTAGACATTCAGTACTTC
TRBD1	TRBJ1-5	TRBV19	-	CASSIEGTGVRPQHF	TGTGCCAGTAGTATAGAGGGGACAGGGGTCCGGCCCCAGCATTTT
-	TRBJ1-6	TRBV2	-	CASSEGAEINSPLHF	TGTGCCAGCAGTGAAGGTGCGGAGATTAATTCACCCCTCCACTTT
-	TRBJ2-7	TRBV6-2/TRBV6-3	few	CASSYPGTSYEQYF	TGTGCCAGCAGTTACCCCGGGACATCCTACGAGCAGTACTTC
-	TRBJ2-1	TRBV19	-	CASSLQGINEQFF	TGTGCCAGTAGTCTCCAGGGAATCAATGAGCAGTTCTTC
TRBD2	TRBJ2-1	TRBV27	-	CASSFGLAGDNEQFF	TGTGCCAGCAGTTTCGGACTAGCGGGGGACAATGAGCAGTTCTTC
-	TRBJ1-1	TRBV6-1	-	CASSEAEPSNTEAFF	TGTGCCAGCAGTGAAGCTGAGCCCTCGAACACTGAAGCTTTCTTT
TRBD2	TRBJ2-7	TRBV11-2	-	CASSLDEPGLGNEQYF	TGTGCCAGCAGCTTAGACGAACCGGGACTAGGGAACGAGCAGTACTTC
-	TRBJ2-3	TRBV23-1	few	CASSQSERITDTQYF	TGCGCCAGCAGTCAATCTGAGCGGATCACAGATACGCAGTATTTT
-	TRBJ2-3	TRBV24-1	-	CATSDPVRQDTDTQYF	TGTGCCACCAGTGATCCTGTAAGACAGGACACAGATACGCAGTATTTT
-	TRBJ2-1	TRBV24-1	-	CATSDLRSEQFF	TGTGCCACCAGTGATTTGAGGAGTGAGCAGTTCTTC
TRBD2	TRBJ2-1	TRBV27	-	CASSFIAGASYNEQFF	TGTGCCAGCAGTTTCATAGCGGGAGCGTCCTACAATGAGCAGTTCTTC
-	TRBJ2-4	TRBV19	-	CASRALGAKNIQYF	TGTGCCAGTAGGGCACTAGGAGCCAAAAACATTCAGTACTTC
-	TRBJ2-3	TRBV7-6	-	CASSLKFGQAQYF	TGTGCCAGCAGCTTAAAATTTGGGCAGGCGCAGTATTTT
TRBD1	TRBJ1-1	TRBV6-5	-	CASSSSGTGVTEAFF	TGTGCCAGCAGTTCTTCCGGGACAGGGGTAACTGAAGCTTTCTTT
TRBD1	TRBJ2-7	TRBV7-9	-	CASSSWTGGFNEQYF	TGTGCCAGCAGCTCATGGACAGGGGGCTTCAACGAGCAGTACTTC
TRBD1	TRBJ2-2	TRBV7-2	-	CASSQRGQGVSGELFF	TGTGCCAGCAGCCAACGGGGACAGGGGGTCTCCGGGGAGCTGTTTTTT
-	TRBJ2-7	TRBV7-9	-	CASSYTGYEQYF	TGTGCCAGCAGCTATACAGGTTACGAGCAGTACTTC
-	TRBJ2-1	TRBV14	-	CASSPWPSNEQFF	TGTGCCAGCAGCCCCTGGCCCAGCAATGAGCAGTTCTTC
-	TRBJ2-3	TRBV11-2	-	CASRTWGGKRADTQYF	TGTGCCAGCAGAACATGGGGGGGCAAAAGGGCAGATACGCAGTATTTT
-	TRBJ2-3	TRBV2	once	CASTLERAGGGDTQYF	TGTGCCAGCACCCTGGAGAGGGCAGGAGGAGGGGATACGCAGTATTTT
TRBD1	TRBJ2-1	TRBV10-3	-	CAIRGQGANYNEQFF	TGTGCCATCCGAGGACAGGGGGCTAACTACAATGAGCAGTTCTTC
TRBD1	TRBJ1-1	TRBV2	once	CASSAFGQGSSEAFF	TGTGCCAGCAGTGCGTTCGGACAGGGATCCTCTGAAGCTTTCTTT
TRBD1	TRBJ2-7	TRBV10-3	-	CAISDRGPYEQYF	TGTGCCATCTCAGACAGGGGGCCCTACGAGCAGTACTTC
-	TRBJ2-7	TRBV6-5	-	CASRRPGGEQYF	TGTGCCAGCAGAAGGCCCGGGGGCGAGCAGTACTTC
-	TRBJ2-1	TRBV6-5	-	CASRRGRDGYNEQFF	TGTGCCAGCAGACGAGGGCGGGACGGTTACAATGAGCAGTTCTTC
-	TRBJ2-5	TRBV7-8	-	CASGNSGVQETQYF	TGTGCCAGCGGAAATAGCGGAGTTCAAGAGACCCAGTACTTC
-	TRBJ1-5	TRBV7-8	-	CASSLGGTGVKQPQHF	TGTGCCAGCAGCTTAGGGGGAACGGGGGTCAAGCAGCCCCAGCATTTT
TRBD2	TRBJ2-1	TRBV25-1	-	CASSEYGLAGGEQFF	TGTGCCAGCAGTGAATATGGGCTTGCGGGGGGTGAGCAGTTCTTC
-	TRBJ1-3	TRBV18	-	CASSPGDGNTIYF	TGTGCCAGCTCACCGGGAGATGGAAACACCATATATTTT
-	TRBJ2-3	TRBV12-5	few	CASGKGFVGDTQYF	TGTGCTAGTGGGAAGGGGTTTGTGGGAGATACGCAGTATTTT
-	TRBJ2-7	TRBV19	-	CASSPGVRGYEQYF	TGTGCCAGTAGTCCAGGGGTTAGAGGCTACGAGCAGTACTTC
-	TRBJ2-5	TRBV2	-	CASSEPRGETQYF	TGTGCCAGCAGTGAACCCCGGGGAGAGACCCAGTACTTC
TRBD1	TRBJ2-5	TRBV18	-	CASSLLTGSETQYF	TGTGCCAGCTCACTGTTGACAGGGTCGGAGACCCAGTACTTC